A single sample is the source of the 27 T cell receptor beta chains below, sequenced in a study of T cell repertoires in ileal Crohn's disease. Assay: immunoSEQ multiplex PCR; the TCRdb copy retains only in-frame clones and omits some. The repertoire holds about 62,000 clones, with 85% to 90% as singletons. Time point: neoterminal ileum biopsy at postoperative endoscopy, about 6 months after surgery. What was sequenced was ileal tissue. These receptor sequences come from an adult with Crohn's disease.

This clone was found once. The chain uses TRBV19 and TRBJ2-7, with D possibly TRBD1 on 6 matching bases. Trimming took off 5 bases at V and 3 bases at J, with 14 bases between the two ends. The length of the CDR3 is 14 residues. CDR1 and CDR2 from the germline V gene are LNHDA and SQIVND (reference sequence). CDR3 sequence: CASSPAGVGYEQYF. The CDR3, as DNA: TGTGCCAGTAGTCCGGCAGGGGTAGGCTACGAGCAGTACTTC.

V is TRBV5-6 and J is TRBJ2-5, with D perhaps matching TRBD2 (6 bases). CDR3 length equals 11 residues. Looked up from germline, CDR1 is SGHDT and CDR2 is YYEEEE. Trimming stripped 2 bases from V and 13 bases from J, with 12 bases between. The CDR3 protein is CASSFGGVWYF. The CDR3 bases are TGTGCCAGCAGCTTCGGGGGTGTCTGGTACTTC. The whole variable domain, remainder taken from reference TRBV5-6 and TRBJ2-5, is DAGVTQSPTHLIKTRGQQVTLRCSPKSGHDTVSWYQQALGQGPQFIFQYYEEEERQRGNFPDRFSGHQFPNYSSELNVNALLLGDSALYLCASSFGGVWYFGPGTRLLVL.

This clone was found once. V and J are TRBV5-8 and TRBJ2-5; TRBD1 matches at 8 bases. J lost 3 bases, V lost 1 base, and 2 bases had no gene match. The CDR3 length is 14 residues. Looked up from germline, CDR1 is SGHTS and CDR2 is YDEGEE. The CDR3 nucleotides are TGTGCCAGCAGCTTGAAGACAGGGGAAGAGACCCAGTACTTC. This encodes CASSLKTGEETQYF.

The chain links TRBV5-6 to TRBJ1-1, with D possibly matching TRBD1 (6 bases). CDR3 size: 15 residues. Germline V gene sequence: CDR1 SGHDT, CDR2 YYEEEE. V dropped 0 bases and J dropped 0 bases, with 9 bases sitting between them. The DNA for the CDR3 is TGTGCCAGCAGCTTGGCGGACAGACTGAACACTGAAGCTTTCTTT. This sequence encodes CASSLADRLNTEAFF. Supplemented by reference TRBV5-6 and TRBJ1-1, the full variable domain reads DAGVTQSPTHLIKTRGQQVTLRCSPKSGHDTVSWYQQALGQGPQFIFQYYEEEERQRGNFPDRFSGHQFPNYSSELNVNALLLGDSALYLCASSLADRLNTEAFFGQGTRLTVV.

The V gene is TRBV4-2, the J gene TRBJ1-2; maybe TRBD1 (5 bases). Germline lookup yields CDR1 LGHNA and CDR2 YNFKEQ. The CDR3 runs 13 residues. Between the trimmed V and J ends, which lost 1 base and 5 bases, there was a span of 8 bases. The CDR3 loop is CASSQGGGYGYTF. As DNA, the CDR3 is TGTGCCAGCAGCCAAGGTGGGGGGTATGGCTACACCTTC.

The CDR3 region is CASRTGANVLTF. The CDR3 coding sequence is TGTGCCAGCCGTACTGGGGCCAACGTCCTGACTTTC. The chain has TRBV9 and TRBJ2-6; no firm D call. The ends were cut back, 7 bases at V and 2 bases at J, with 4 bases in the middle. Germline V gene sequence: CDR1 SGDLS, CDR2 YYNGEE. The CDR3 sequence is 12 residues long.

The chain joins TRBV11-1 to TRBJ2-4; D unclear. The CDR3 runs 14 residues. In germline, CDR1 is SGHAT, CDR2 FQDESV (reference sequence). The V and J ends lost 3 bases and 6 bases respectively, with 12 bases between them. CDR3 coding DNA: TGTGCCAGCAGCTTGGGCGACGGCCTAAACATTCAGTACTTC. Protein: CASSLGDGLNIQYF.

The chain has TRBV7-2 and TRBJ1-2, with D uncertain. The CDR3 is 14 residues long. V was pared by 0 bases and J by 7 bases, with 12 bases between. CDR1 and CDR2 from the germline V gene are SGHTA and FQGNSA. Here the CDR3 reads CASSLAPGQSGYTF. The CDR3 DNA sequence: TGTGCCAGCAGCTTAGCACCAGGCCAGTCTGGCTACACCTTC. Based on the CDR3 plus reference TRBV7-2 and TRBJ1-2, the full variable domain is GAGVSQSPSNKVTEKGKDVELRCDPISGHTALYWYRQSLGQGLEFLIYFQGNSAPDKSGLPSDRFSAERTGGSVSTLTIQRTQQEDSAVYLCASSLAPGQSGYTFGSGTRLTVV.

With regard to this clone: A read error may account for a junction end that differs from germline. The chain links TRBV7-7 to TRBJ2-7; D gene uncertain. CDR1 SSHAT and CDR2 FNYEAQ come from the germline V gene (reference sequence). The length of the CDR3 is 17 residues. For the CDR3, the DNA is TGTGCTAGCAGCTTTGGTTTTGGTTTGGCGACTCTCTACGAGCAGTACTTC. Residues: CASSFGFGLATLYEQYF.

The chain joins TRBV5-6 to TRBJ1-1, with D unresolved. Trimming left V 4 bases short and J 0 bases short, with 7 bases between. The CDR3 loop spans 13 amino acids. Germline lookup yields CDR1 SGHDT and CDR2 YYEEEE. The chain's CDR3 is CASSVVMNTEAFF. CDR3 coding DNA: TGTGCCAGCAGCGTTGTTATGAACACTGAAGCTTTCTTT.

This clone came up once. The chain uses TRBV5-4 and TRBJ1-3; D is uncertain. This CDR3 comprises 14 residues. Germline V gives CDR1 SGHNT, CDR2 YYREEE (reference sequence). V was trimmed by 5 bases and J by 2 bases, leaving 11 bases between them. The CDR3 here is CASSSDNAGNTIYF. The CDR3 DNA reads as TGTGCCAGCAGTTCTGACAACGCTGGAAACACCATATATTTT. Filled out from reference TRBV5-4 and TRBJ1-3, the complete variable domain reads ETGVTQSPTHLIKTRGQQVTLRCSSQSGHNTVSWYQQALGQGPQFIFQYYREEENGRGNFPPRFSGLQFPNYSSELNVNALELDDSALYLCASSSDNAGNTIYFGEGSWLTVV.

The V and J genes are TRBV10-1 and TRBJ1-1; D not resolved. Deletions cut 8 bases from V and 11 bases from J, with 15 bases between. Germline CDR1 and CDR2: WNHNN and SYGVQD (reference sequence). This CDR3 spans 11 amino acids. The CDR3 coding sequence is TGCGCCAGCGGTGGGAGGACGGGGGCTTTCTTT. It translates to CASGGRTGAFF.

On this clone itself: At one end, the junction sequence differs from germline, possibly due to a read error. This sequence joins TRBV7-7 and TRBJ2-7, with D unresolved. Germline loops: CDR1 SSHAT, CDR2 FNYEAQ (reference sequence). The CDR3 runs 13 residues. This chain's CDR3 is CASSLDARGEQYF. The CDR3 DNA reads as TGTGCTAGCAGCTTAGACGCAAGAGGCGAGCAGTACTTC.

This rearrangement joins TRBV11-2 to TRBJ2-7; perhaps TRBD2 as D (6 bases). The V and J ends lost 2 bases and 6 bases respectively, with 20 bases between them. This CDR3 has 16 residues. CDR1 and CDR2 (germline): SGHAT, FQNNGV. CDR3 bases: TGTGCCAGCAGCTTAATGGTGGGGCGCGGGGCCGGCGAGCAGTACTTC. This codes for CASSLMVGRGAGEQYF.

This chain links TRBV15 with TRBJ2-3; the match to TRBD2 covers 7 bases. Losses at the gene ends were 0 bases for V and 7 bases for J; bases not matched to a gene: 13. This CDR3 contains 17 residues. CDR1 is LNHNV and CDR2 is YYDKDF in the germline V gene (reference sequence). CDR3 sequence: CATSRDSSTSVRHTQYF. DNA of the CDR3: TGTGCCACCAGCAGAGATTCGAGCACTAGCGTTCGACATACGCAGTATTTT.

J is TRBJ2-1 and V is TRBV6-1; the match to TRBD2 covers 12 bases. This CDR3 is 15 amino acids long. CDR1 is MNHNS, CDR2 SASEGT, per germline. V lost 4 bases to trimming and J lost 7 bases; unmatched junction nucleotides: 5. The DNA for the CDR3 is TGTGCCAGCAGTGCTACCGGGACTAGCGGGAATGAGCAGTTCTTC. The encoded protein is CASSATGTSGNEQFF.

The chain has TRBV19 and TRBJ2-5; D perhaps matches TRBD1 (6 bases). Trimming shortened V by 5 bases and J by 4 bases, and 11 bases separated the two germline ends. The CDR3 sequence is 13 residues long. CDR1 is LNHDA and CDR2 is SQIVND in the germline V gene (reference sequence). CDR3 in DNA: TGTGCCAGTAGTCGGACAGTCGGAGAGACCCAGTACTTC. Translating it yields CASSRTVGETQYF.

The chain joins TRBV4-1 to TRBJ1-2; D perhaps matches TRBD1 (5 bases). The CDR3 contains 14 residues. V gave up 0 bases and J gave up 6 bases, with 11 bases separating them. The germline CDR1 and CDR2 sequences are MGHRA and YSYEKL. The DNA of the CDR3 is TGCGCCAGCAGCCAAGAGGGGGGATTCAATGGCTACACCTTC. Amino acid sequence: CASSQEGGFNGYTF.

The rearrangement links TRBV10-2 to TRBJ2-7; TRBD2 aligns across 9 bases. V gave up 8 bases and J gave up 5 bases; unmatched junction bases: 10. CDR1 and CDR2 from the germline V gene are WSHSY and SAAADI. The CDR3 is made up of 14 amino acids. CDR3: CASSLVAGVDEQYF. As DNA, the CDR3 is TGCGCCAGCTCCCTAGTAGCGGGAGTAGACGAGCAGTACTTC.

The chain is built from TRBV18 and TRBJ2-3; 12 bases align to TRBD2. The CDR3 sequence is 22 residues long. Looked up from germline, CDR1 is KGHSH and CDR2 is LQKENI. Losses at the gene ends were 4 bases for V and 1 base for J; bases not matched to a gene: 21. The CDR3 here is CASSRTTKKGLAGQRGTDTQYF. In DNA form, the CDR3 reads TGTGCCAGCTCACGAACAACGAAAAAGGGACTAGCGGGCCAGCGAGGCACAGATACGCAGTATTTT.

The chain is built from TRBV19 and TRBJ1-2, with D hard to call. The CDR3 is 14 residues long. Trimming cost V 2 bases and J 8 bases, with 15 bases left between them. Germline values: CDR1 LNHDA, CDR2 SQIVND (reference sequence). CDR3 coding DNA: TGTGCCAGTAGTATACGGCTCAGACTAGTCGGCTACACCTTC. Amino acid sequence: CASSIRLRLVGYTF.

The rearrangement joins TRBV19 to TRBJ1-2; D gene ambiguous. The V end lost 6 bases, the J end lost 4 bases, and 9 bases lay between the germline ends. This CDR3 region has 12 residues. Germline values: CDR1 LNHDA, CDR2 SQIVND (reference sequence). This CDR3 reads CASSVDIYGYTF. CDR3 coding DNA: TGTGCCAGTAGCGTCGACATCTATGGCTACACCTTC.

This chain joins TRBV5-1 and TRBJ2-3; 14 nucleotides line up with TRBD2. The V gene's germline CDR1 is SGHRS and CDR2 YFSETQ. The CDR3 covers 16 residues. With 5 bases clipped from V and 4 bases from J, the junction kept 6 bases outside the gene matches. The CDR3 DNA sequence: TGCGCCAGCAGAACGACTAGCGGGGGGGTACCAGATACGCAGTATTTT. Its protein is CASRTTSGGVPDTQYF.

This clone was detected only a few times. The CDR3 protein is CASSSNYNEQFF. As DNA, the CDR3 is TGTGCCAGCAGTTCAAACTACAATGAGCAGTTCTTC. The V call is TRBV6-5, the J call TRBJ2-1, with D unclear. The V end lost 4 bases, the J end lost 3 bases, and 4 bases lay between the germline ends. This CDR3 has 12 amino acids. The V gene's germline CDR1 is MNHEY and CDR2 SVGAGI.

This chain connects TRBV11-3 to TRBJ1-2; 7 nucleotides match TRBD1. The ends lost 5 bases at V and 7 bases at J; junction bases unmatched: 7. The CDR3 consists of 13 residues. In germline, CDR1 is SGHNT, CDR2 YENEEA. The CDR3 nucleotides read TGTGCCAGCAGCAACGACAGGGTTGCTGGCTACACCTTC. Translating gives CASSNDRVAGYTF.

V gene TRBV6-6 combines with J gene TRBJ2-7, with D possibly matching TRBD2 (5 bases). The V gene's germline CDR1 is MNHNY and CDR2 SVGAGI (reference sequence). V lost 10 bases to trimming and J lost 6 bases, with 19 bases between them. The CDR3 consists of 13 residues. CDR3 region: CATSGARLGEQYV. The CDR3 nucleotides are TGTGCCACCAGCGGCGCGAGGTTAGGCGAGCAGTACGTC.

J is TRBJ1-2 and V is TRBV4-3, with D maybe TRBD1 (5 bases). Germline V gene sequence: CDR1 LGHNA, CDR2 YSLEER. V was cut by 1 base and J by 10 bases, with 13 bases left in between. The CDR3 runs 13 residues. CDR3 nucleotides: TGCGCCAGCAGCCAAGGGCAGGGAGGAACCTACACCTTC. Protein sequence: CASSQGQGGTYTF.